This passage covers 3 T cell receptor beta chains from one sample sequenced in a study of blood T cell repertoires in COVID-19. The data were produced by immunoSEQ multiplex PCR, yet TCRdb's version contains in-frame clones alone and is incomplete. Counted here are about 89,000 clones, 60% to 85% occurring once; the ten biggest clones make up roughly 45%. Material: peripheral blood. Receptor source: a human donor in a cohort sampled during active COVID-19.

This clone was observed a single time. This chain connects TRBV5-1 to TRBJ2-3; TRBD2 agrees at 8 bases. Losses at the gene ends were 1 base for V and 0 bases for J; bases not matched to a gene: 7. The CDR3 extends over 17 amino acids. Germline V CDR1 and CDR2: SGHRS, YFSETQ. CDR3 nucleotide sequence: TGCGCCAGCAGCTTGAGTAGTAGCGGGACTAGCACAGATACGCAGTATTTT. It specifies CASSLSSSGTSTDTQYF.

The gene calls are TRBV19 and TRBJ1-1; 8 nucleotides line up with TRBD1. Per the germline V gene, CDR1 is LNHDA and CDR2 is SQIVND (reference sequence). This CDR3 region has 11 residues. V lost 9 bases, J lost 11 bases, and 8 bases stayed unmatched. The CDR3 nucleotides are TGTGCCAGCAAGACAGGGGATAATGCTTTCTTT. It is translated as CASKTGDNAFF.

The chain joins TRBV5-4 to TRBJ2-7, with TRBD2 identical over 13 bases. V was pared by 7 bases and J by 4 bases, with 8 bases of the junction left unmatched. This CDR3 has 15 residues. Germline CDR1 SGHNT, CDR2 YYREEE (reference sequence). CDR3 sequence: CASAEGTSGVYEQYF. The CDR3 nucleotides read TGTGCCAGCGCTGAGGGGACTAGCGGGGTATACGAGCAGTACTTC.